The source of this TCR beta chain is a study of blood T cell repertoires in COVID-19. Study-wide background: PBMCs, B-cell-depleted T cells, or T cells were the source of the cDNA or gDNA that made up the material.

The CDR3 loop spans 16 amino acids. The ends were cut back, 0 bases at V and 0 bases at J, with 10 bases in the middle. Germline CDR1 SGDLS, CDR2 YYNGEE. Per the authors' pipeline: Using reference gene primer amplification, nucleated cell counts were estimated. The repertoire was sequenced with immunoSEQ multiplex PCR; TCRdb's copy has only in-frame clones and lacks some. V and J calls and clone size are those listed in that table; D and trimming were worked out from the DNA. The sample includes 150,000 to 200,000 clones, about 81% of them seen just once. This receptor was obtained from a woman aged 70-85 years with acute or convalescent COVID-19. The V call is TRBV9, the J call TRBJ1-3; perhaps TRBD1 as D (5 bases). Sequenced input: peripheral blood. The CDR3 DNA reads TGTGCCAGCAGCGTAGCGGGGGGGAGCTCTGGAAACACCATATATTTT. Translation: CASSVAGGSSGNTIYF. The whole variable domain, remainder taken from reference TRBV9 and TRBJ1-3, is DSGVTQTPKHLITATGQRVTLRCSPRSGDLSVYWYQQSLDQGLQFLIQYYNGEERAKGNILERFSAQQFPDLHSELNLSSLELGDSALYFCASSVAGGSSGNTIYFGEGSWLTVV.